This T cell receptor (beta chain) was found in a study of T cells in Graves' hyperthyroidism and ophthalmopathy. The TCR beta CDR3 regions underwent amplification using RNA transcripts as the source. First-round RT-PCR targeting the TCR CDR3 was performed with the HTBI primer set. TCRdb processed the multiplex PCR reads anew with MiXCR; each CDR3 protein has one entry. The data hold some 700,000 distinct CDR3 sequences, with about 18% observed a single time. The CDR3 sequence is 13 residues long. Germline lookup yields CDR1 SGHTA and CDR2 FQGNSA. Trimming removed 6 bases at V and 4 bases at J, with 13 bases between. The study enrolled patients aged 18 to 65 with newly diagnosed hyperthyroidism of under 2 months' duration. Together with thyroid ultrasound, orbital computed tomography, serum thyroxine and TRAb, clinical symptoms were used for diagnoses.

This sequence originates from a man aged 50-60 years with Graves' hyperthyroidism. Material: blood. This chain connects TRBV7-2 to TRBJ2-7, with TRBD2 as a possible D gene (5 bases). Written as DNA, the CDR3 is TGTGCCAGCAGTTTGGACTTTTCTTACGAGCAGTACTTC. It translates to CASSLDFSYEQYF. Filled out from reference TRBV7-2 and TRBJ2-7, the complete variable domain reads GAGVSQSPSNKVTEKGKDVELRCDPISGHTALYWYRQSLGQGLEFLIYFQGNSAPDKSGLPSDRFSAERTGGSVSTLTIQRTQQEDSAVYLCASSLDFSYEQYFGPGTRLTVT.